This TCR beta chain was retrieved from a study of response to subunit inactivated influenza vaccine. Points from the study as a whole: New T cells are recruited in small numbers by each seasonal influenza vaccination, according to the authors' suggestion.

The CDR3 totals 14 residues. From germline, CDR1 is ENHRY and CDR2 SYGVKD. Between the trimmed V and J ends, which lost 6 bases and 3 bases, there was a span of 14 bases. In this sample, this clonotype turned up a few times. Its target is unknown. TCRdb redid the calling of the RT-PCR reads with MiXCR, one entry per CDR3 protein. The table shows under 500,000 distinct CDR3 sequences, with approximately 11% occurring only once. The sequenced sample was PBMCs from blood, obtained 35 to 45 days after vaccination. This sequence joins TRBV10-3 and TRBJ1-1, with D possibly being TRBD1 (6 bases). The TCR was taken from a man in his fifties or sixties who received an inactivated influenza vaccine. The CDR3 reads CAISAQGKDTEAFF. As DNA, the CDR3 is TGTGCCATCAGCGCCCAGGGGAAGGACACTGAAGCTTTCTTT.